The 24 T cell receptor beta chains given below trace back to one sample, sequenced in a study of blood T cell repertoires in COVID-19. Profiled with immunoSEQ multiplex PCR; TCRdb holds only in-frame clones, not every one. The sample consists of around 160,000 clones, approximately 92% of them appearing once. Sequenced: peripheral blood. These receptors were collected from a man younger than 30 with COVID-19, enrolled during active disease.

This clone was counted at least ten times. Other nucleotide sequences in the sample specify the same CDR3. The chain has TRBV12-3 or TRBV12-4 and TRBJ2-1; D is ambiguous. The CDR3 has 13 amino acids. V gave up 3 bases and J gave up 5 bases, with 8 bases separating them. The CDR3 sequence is CASSFGLNNEQFF. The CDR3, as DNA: TGTGCCAGCAGTTTTGGGCTCAACAATGAGCAGTTCTTC.

The CDR3 here is CASTPRDSSGNTIYF. Written as DNA, the CDR3 is TGTGCCAGCACCCCAAGGGACAGCTCTGGAAACACCATATATTTT. The chain couples TRBV9 to TRBJ1-3; 7 bases map to TRBD1. There are 15 residues in the CDR3. V trimming: 6 bases; J trimming: 0 bases; junction bases outside the gene matches: 6. Per the germline V gene, CDR1 is SGDLS and CDR2 is YYNGEE.

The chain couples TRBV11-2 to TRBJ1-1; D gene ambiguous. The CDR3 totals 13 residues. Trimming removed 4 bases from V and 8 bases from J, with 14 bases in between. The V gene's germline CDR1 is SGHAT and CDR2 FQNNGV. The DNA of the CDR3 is TGTGCCAGCAGCTACTCCTTCGACAAGGAAGCTTTCTTT. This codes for CASSYSFDKEAFF.

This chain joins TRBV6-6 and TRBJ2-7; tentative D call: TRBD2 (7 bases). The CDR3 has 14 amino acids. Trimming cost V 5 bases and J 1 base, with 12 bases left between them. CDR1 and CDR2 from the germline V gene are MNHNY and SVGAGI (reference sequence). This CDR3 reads CASSRTAGSYEQYF. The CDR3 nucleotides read TGTGCCAGCAGTCGGACAGCGGGATCCTACGAGCAGTACTTC.

CDR3 DNA: TGTGCCAGCAGCCGGGACACCAATCAGCCCCAGCATTTT. This gives the protein CASSRDTNQPQHF. The V call is TRBV27, the J call TRBJ1-5; tentatively, D is TRBD1 (6 bases). This CDR3 spans 13 amino acids. Germline CDR1 reads MNHEY; CDR2 reads SMNVEV (reference sequence). The V end lost 6 bases, the J end lost 3 bases, and 9 bases lay between the germline ends.

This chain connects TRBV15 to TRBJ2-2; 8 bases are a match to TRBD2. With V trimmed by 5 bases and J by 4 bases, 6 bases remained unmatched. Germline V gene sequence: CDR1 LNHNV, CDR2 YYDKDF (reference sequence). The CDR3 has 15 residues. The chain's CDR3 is CATSRLARGTGELFF. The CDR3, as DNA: TGTGCCACCAGCCGACTAGCGAGGGGCACCGGGGAGCTGTTTTTT.

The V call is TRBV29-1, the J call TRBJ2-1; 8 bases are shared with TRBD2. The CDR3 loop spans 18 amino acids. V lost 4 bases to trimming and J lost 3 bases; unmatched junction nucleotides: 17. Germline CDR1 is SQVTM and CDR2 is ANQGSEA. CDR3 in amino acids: CSVGSTVRTSLLYNEQFF. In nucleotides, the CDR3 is TGCAGCGTTGGAAGCACAGTTCGGACTAGCCTCCTCTACAATGAGCAGTTCTTC.

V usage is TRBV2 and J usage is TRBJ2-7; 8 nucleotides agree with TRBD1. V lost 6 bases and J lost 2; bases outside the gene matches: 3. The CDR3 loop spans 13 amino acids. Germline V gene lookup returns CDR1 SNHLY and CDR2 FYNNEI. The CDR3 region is CASSAGQAYEQYF. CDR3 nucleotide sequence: TGTGCCAGCAGCGCGGGACAGGCCTACGAGCAGTACTTC.

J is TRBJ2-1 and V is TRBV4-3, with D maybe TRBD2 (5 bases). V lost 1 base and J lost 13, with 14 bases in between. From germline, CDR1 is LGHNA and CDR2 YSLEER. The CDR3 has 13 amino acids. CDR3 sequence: CASSQGGSLGQFF. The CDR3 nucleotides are TGCGCCAGCAGCCAAGGCGGGTCGCTAGGCCAGTTCTTC.

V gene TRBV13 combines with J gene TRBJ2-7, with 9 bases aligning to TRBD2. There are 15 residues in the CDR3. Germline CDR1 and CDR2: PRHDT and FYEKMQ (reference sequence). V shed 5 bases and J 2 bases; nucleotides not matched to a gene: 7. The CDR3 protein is CASSLRLAEPYEQYF. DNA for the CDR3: TGTGCCAGCAGCCTTAGACTAGCGGAGCCCTACGAGCAGTACTTC.

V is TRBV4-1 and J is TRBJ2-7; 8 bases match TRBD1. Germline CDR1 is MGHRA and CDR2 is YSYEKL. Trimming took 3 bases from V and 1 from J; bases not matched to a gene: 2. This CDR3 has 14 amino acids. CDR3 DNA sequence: TGCGCCAGCAGCCAGAGACAGGGGTCCTACGAGCAGTACTTC. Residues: CASSQRQGSYEQYF.

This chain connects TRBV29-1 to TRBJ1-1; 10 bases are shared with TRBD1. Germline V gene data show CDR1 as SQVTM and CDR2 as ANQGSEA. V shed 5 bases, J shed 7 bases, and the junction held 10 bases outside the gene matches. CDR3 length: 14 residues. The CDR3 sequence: CSVFGQGVRNEAFF. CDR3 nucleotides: TGCAGCGTTTTTGGACAGGGGGTACGAAATGAAGCTTTCTTT. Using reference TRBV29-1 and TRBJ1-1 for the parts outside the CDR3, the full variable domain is SAVISQKPSRDICQRGTSLTIQCQVDSQVTMMFWYRQQPGQSLTLIATANQGSEATYESGFVIDKFPISRPNLTFSTLTVSNMSPEDSSIYLCSVFGQGVRNEAFFGQGTRLTVV.

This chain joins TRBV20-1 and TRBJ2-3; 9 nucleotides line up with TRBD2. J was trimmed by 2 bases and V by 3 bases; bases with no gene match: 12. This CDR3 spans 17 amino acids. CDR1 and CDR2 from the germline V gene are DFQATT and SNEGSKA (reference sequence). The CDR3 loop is CSASPFVAGDLTDTQYF. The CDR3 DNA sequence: TGCAGTGCTAGTCCGTTTGTAGCGGGAGACCTCACAGATACGCAGTATTTT.

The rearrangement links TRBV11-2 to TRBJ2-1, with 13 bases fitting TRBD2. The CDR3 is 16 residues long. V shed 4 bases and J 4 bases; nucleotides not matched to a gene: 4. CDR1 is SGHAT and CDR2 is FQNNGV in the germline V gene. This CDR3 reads CASSSKLAGGYNEQFF. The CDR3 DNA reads TGTGCCAGCAGCTCGAAACTAGCGGGAGGGTACAATGAGCAGTTCTTC.

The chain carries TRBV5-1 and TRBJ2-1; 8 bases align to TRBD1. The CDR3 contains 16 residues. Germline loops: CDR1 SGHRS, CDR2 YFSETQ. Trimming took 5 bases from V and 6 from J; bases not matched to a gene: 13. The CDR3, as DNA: TGCGCCAGCAGAAATAGGAGAACAGGGGGTTTCAATGAGCAGTTCTTC. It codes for CASRNRRTGGFNEQFF. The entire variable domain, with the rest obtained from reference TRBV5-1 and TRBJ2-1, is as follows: KAGVTQTPRYLIKTRGQQVTLSCSPISGHRSVSWYQQTPGQGLQFLFEYFSETQRNKGNFPGRFSGRQFSNSRSEMNVSTLELGDSALYLCASRNRRTGGFNEQFFGPGTRLTVL.

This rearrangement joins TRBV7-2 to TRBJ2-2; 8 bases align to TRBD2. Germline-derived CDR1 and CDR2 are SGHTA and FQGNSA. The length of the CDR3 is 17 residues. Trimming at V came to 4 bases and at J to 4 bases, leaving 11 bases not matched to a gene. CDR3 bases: TGTGCCAGCAGCTCTAGTCCGGGAGGGCCGATCACCGGGGAGCTGTTTTTT. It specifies CASSSSPGGPITGELFF.

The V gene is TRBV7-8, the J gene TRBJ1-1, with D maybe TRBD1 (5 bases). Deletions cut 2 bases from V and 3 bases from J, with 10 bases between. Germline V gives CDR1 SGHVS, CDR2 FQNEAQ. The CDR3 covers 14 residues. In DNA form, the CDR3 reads TGTGCCAGCAGCTTATTGGTCAGGGACACTGAAGCTTTCTTT. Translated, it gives CASSLLVRDTEAFF.

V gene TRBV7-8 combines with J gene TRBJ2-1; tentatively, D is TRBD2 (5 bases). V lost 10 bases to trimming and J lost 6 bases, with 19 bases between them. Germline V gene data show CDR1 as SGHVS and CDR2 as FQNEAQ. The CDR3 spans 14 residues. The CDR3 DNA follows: TGTGCCACCCAAGGACTGGAGGTGGGCAATGAGCAGTTCTTC. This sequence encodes CATQGLEVGNEQFF.

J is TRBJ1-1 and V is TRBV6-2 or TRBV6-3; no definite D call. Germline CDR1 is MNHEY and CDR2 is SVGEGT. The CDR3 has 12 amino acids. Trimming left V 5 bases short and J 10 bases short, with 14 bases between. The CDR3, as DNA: TGTGCCAGCAGTAACGGAGGAAGGCCAGCTTTCTTT. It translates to CASSNGGRPAFF.

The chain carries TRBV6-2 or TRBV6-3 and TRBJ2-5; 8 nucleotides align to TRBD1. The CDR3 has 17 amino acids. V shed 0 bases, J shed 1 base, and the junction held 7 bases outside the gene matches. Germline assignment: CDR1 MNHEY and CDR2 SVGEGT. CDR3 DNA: TGTGCCAGCAGTTACTCGCGGACCAGGGGGCCCCAAGAGACCCAGTACTTC. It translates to CASSYSRTRGPQETQYF.

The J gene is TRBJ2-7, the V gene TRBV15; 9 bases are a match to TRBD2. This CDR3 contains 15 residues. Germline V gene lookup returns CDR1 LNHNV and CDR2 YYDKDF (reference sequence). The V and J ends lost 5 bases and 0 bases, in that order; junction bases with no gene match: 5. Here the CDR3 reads CATSAPGLASYEQYF. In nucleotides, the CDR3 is TGTGCCACCAGCGCCCCGGGACTAGCCTCCTACGAGCAGTACTTC.

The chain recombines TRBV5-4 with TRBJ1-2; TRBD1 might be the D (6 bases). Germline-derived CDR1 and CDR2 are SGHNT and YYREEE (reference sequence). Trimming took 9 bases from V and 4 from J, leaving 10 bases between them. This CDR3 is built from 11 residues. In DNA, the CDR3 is TGTGCCATGGGGGCGGGCTATGGCTACACCTTC. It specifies CAMGAGYGYTF.

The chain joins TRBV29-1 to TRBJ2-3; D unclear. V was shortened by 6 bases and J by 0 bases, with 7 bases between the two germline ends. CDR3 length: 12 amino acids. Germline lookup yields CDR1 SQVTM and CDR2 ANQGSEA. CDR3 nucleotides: TGCAGCGTGCTCACTAGCACAGATACGCAGTATTTT. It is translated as CSVLTSTDTQYF.

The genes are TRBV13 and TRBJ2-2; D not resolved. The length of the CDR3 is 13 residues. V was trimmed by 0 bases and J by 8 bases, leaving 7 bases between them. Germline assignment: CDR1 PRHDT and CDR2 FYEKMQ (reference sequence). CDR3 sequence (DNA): TGTGCCAGCAGCTTAGGTAGTACGGGGGAGCTGTTTTTT. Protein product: CASSLGSTGELFF.